The sequence of this T cell receptor (beta chain) was determined in a study of T cell changes during pregnancy in multiple sclerosis. The CDR3 has 16 residues. CDR1 and CDR2 (germline): KGHSH, LQKENI. V lost 3 bases and J 0 bases, leaving 12 bases between the germline ends. Some clones are missing from TCRdb's copy, which holds only in-frame ones; the method was immunoSEQ multiplex PCR. The sample holds about 52,000 clones; 80% to 95% are singletons and the top ten take roughly 0.71%. This chain connects TRBV18 to TRBJ1-3; the D is unclear. The TCR comes from a female donor with multiple sclerosis, enrolled in a pregnancy study. The sequences come from CD4+ T cells from peripheral blood mononuclear cells, collected in the third trimester of pregnancy. CDR3 in amino acids: CASSPRLDNSGNTIYF. As DNA, the CDR3 is TGTGCCAGCTCACCCCGTCTTGACAACTCTGGAAACACCATATATTTT.